Below, 21 T cell receptor beta chains from the same sample are listed, as sequenced in a study of T cell responses to AZD1222 COVID-19 vaccine. Only in-frame clones appear in the TCRdb table, and some are missing; sequencing was by immunoSEQ multiplex PCR. The sample has roughly 78,000 clones; roughly 82% are singletons. The material was peripheral blood, obtained on day 0 of AZD1222 vaccination. These receptors were obtained from an adult in good health.

Only a few counts were recorded for this clone. V usage is TRBV6-2 or TRBV6-3 and J usage is TRBJ2-5; no clear D gene. The CDR3 contains 13 residues. Trimming took 2 bases from V and 2 from J, leaving 6 bases between them. Germline lookup yields CDR1 MNHEY and CDR2 SVGEGT. CDR3 protein: CASSYRPQETQYF. The CDR3 region has the DNA TGTGCCAGCAGTTACCGCCCTCAAGAGACCCAGTACTTC.

The rearrangement joins TRBV28 to TRBJ2-7; TRBD1 is a possible D gene (6 bases). Trimming shortened V by 5 bases and J by 4 bases, and 9 bases separated the two germline ends. The CDR3 runs 12 residues. The germline gives CDR1 MDHEN, CDR2 SYDVKM. CDR3 in amino acids: CASSIGQYEQYF. As DNA, the CDR3 is TGTGCCAGCAGTATAGGACAGTACGAGCAGTACTTC.

A single count supports this clone. V is TRBV19 and J is TRBJ2-2; 8 positions agree with TRBD1. The CDR3 runs to 19 residues. Germline V gene sequence: CDR1 LNHDA, CDR2 SQIVND (reference sequence). Trimming at V came to 5 bases and at J to 6 bases, leaving 20 bases not matched to a gene. The CDR3 nucleotides are TGTGCCAGTAGTCAACCCATTTCCGGGACAGGTGGGATCGCCGGGGAGCTGTTTTTT. This codes for CASSQPISGTGGIAGELFF.

This clone was seen a few times. The chain carries TRBV6-5 and TRBJ2-5; tentative D call: TRBD1 (6 bases). V was pared by 7 bases and J by 2 bases, with 17 bases between. The CDR3 spans 15 residues. The germline V gene has CDR1 MNHEY and CDR2 SVGAGI. The CDR3 coding sequence is TGTGCCAGCACAGGCCGGGACAAGGTACAAGAGACCCAGTACTTC. Translating gives CASTGRDKVQETQYF.

The V and J genes are TRBV30 and TRBJ2-1; D not resolved. The CDR3 is 13 amino acids. CDR1 is GTSNPN, CDR2 SVGIG, per germline (reference sequence). V was clipped by 0 bases and J by 9 bases, with 12 bases between them. The CDR3 is CAWSVQPGGEQFF. The CDR3 region has the DNA TGTGCCTGGAGTGTACAGCCGGGTGGTGAGCAGTTCTTC.

V and J are TRBV5-1 and TRBJ2-2, with 8 bases matching TRBD1. The germline CDR1 and CDR2 sequences are SGHRS and YFSETQ. The trim removed 0 bases at V and 0 bases at J, leaving 1 base unmatched. The CDR3 has 16 amino acids. The CDR3 region is CASSLVQGANTGELFF. DNA of the CDR3: TGCGCCAGCAGCTTGGTACAGGGGGCGAACACCGGGGAGCTGTTTTTT.

The table lists this clone with a few counts. This chain uses TRBV11-2 with TRBJ2-3; 9 bases fit TRBD1. CDR3 length: 17 amino acids. CDR1 SGHAT and CDR2 FQNNGV come from the germline V gene. V shed 1 base, J shed 0 bases, and the junction held 5 bases outside the gene matches. The CDR3 DNA sequence: TGTGCCAGCAGCTTAGGGAAAGGACAGGGGAGCACAGATACGCAGTATTTT. This encodes CASSLGKGQGSTDTQYF.

The rearrangement joins TRBV9 to TRBJ2-3, with TRBD2 as a possible D gene (5 bases). Germline CDR1 and CDR2: SGDLS and YYNGEE. V was pared by 4 bases and J by 6 bases, with 24 bases between. CDR3 size: 17 residues. CDR3 coding DNA: TGTGCCAGCAGCTCTCATGGAGGAGGTGGTATTAGCGATACGCAGTATTTT. Its translation is CASSSHGGGGISDTQYF.

The chain recombines TRBV14 with TRBJ2-7; TRBD1 agrees at 9 bases. From germline, CDR1 is SGHDN and CDR2 FVKESK. The CDR3 runs 17 residues. The ends lost 0 bases at V and 9 bases at J; junction bases unmatched: 15. The CDR3 DNA reads TGTGCCAGCAGCCAAGAAGGGGGTTTTTTGGACAGGGGACGGCAGTACTTC. Protein sequence: CASSQEGGFLDRGRQYF.

A remark on this clone: Mismatch with germline at one junction end may stem from a read error. This chain joins TRBV6-2 or TRBV6-3 and TRBJ2-1; a possible D gene is TRBD1 (6 bases). CDR1 and CDR2 (germline): MNHEY, SVGEGT. This CDR3 has 15 residues. The CDR3 loop reads CASSSTGLSCNEQFF. The CDR3 DNA reads TGTGCCAGCAGTAGTACAGGGCTTTCCTGCAATGAGCAGTTCTTC.

The V and J genes are TRBV7-8 and TRBJ2-3; D is unresolved. Trimming removed 5 bases at V and 5 bases at J, with 5 bases between. Germline CDR1 is SGHVS and CDR2 is FQNEAQ. The CDR3 length is 11 residues. DNA for the CDR3: TGTGCCAGCAGCATTGTAGATACGCAGTATTTT. This gives the protein CASSIVDTQYF.

The J gene is TRBJ2-7, the V gene TRBV3-1 (or the pseudogene TRBV3-2), with 7 nucleotides matching TRBD1. The CDR3 runs 14 residues. V shed 4 bases and J 3 bases; nucleotides not matched to a gene: 6. Germline loops: CDR1 LGHDT, CDR2 YNNKEL (reference sequence). The CDR3 bases are TGTGCCAGCAGCCGACAGGGTGGAGGCTACGAGCAGTACTTC. Protein product: CASSRQGGGYEQYF.

The chain combines TRBV7-2 with TRBJ1-4, with 8 nucleotides matching TRBD1. From germline, CDR1 is SGHTA and CDR2 FQGNSA. The CDR3 spans 15 residues. V trimming: 7 bases; J trimming: 4 bases; junction bases outside the gene matches: 8. The CDR3 nucleotides are TGTGCCAGCAACGGACAGGGCTCGGGTAATGAAAAACTGTTTTTT. Protein: CASNGQGSGNEKLFF. Based on the CDR3 plus reference TRBV7-2 and TRBJ1-4, the full variable domain is GAGVSQSPSNKVTEKGKDVELRCDPISGHTALYWYRQSLGQGLEFLIYFQGNSAPDKSGLPSDRFSAERTGGSVSTLTIQRTQQEDSAVYLCASNGQGSGNEKLFFGSGTQLSVL.

The CDR3 region has the DNA TGTGCCAGCAGCTTATGGACGGGGGGTACCTACGAGCAGTACTTC. Protein sequence: CASSLWTGGTYEQYF. The V and J genes are TRBV11-1 and TRBJ2-7, with 7 bases that match TRBD2. Germline values: CDR1 SGHAT, CDR2 FQDESV (reference sequence). The CDR3 totals 15 residues. J gave up 2 bases and V 2 bases, and 6 bases lay outside the gene matches.

This chain links TRBV9 with TRBJ1-4, with no clear D. Trimming shortened V by 2 bases and J by 5 bases, and 7 bases separated the two germline ends. Germline CDR1 and CDR2: SGDLS and YYNGEE. This CDR3 is built from 13 residues. The CDR3, as DNA: TGTGCCAGCAGCGTTACAGAAAATGAAAAACTGTTTTTT. Protein sequence: CASSVTENEKLFF.

The J gene is TRBJ2-7, the V gene TRBV5-6; 7 nucleotides line up with TRBD1. V shed 5 bases, J shed 2 bases, and the junction held 4 bases outside the gene matches. Germline CDR1 SGHDT, CDR2 YYEEEE. The CDR3 has 13 residues. This CDR3 reads CASSHGTAYEQYF. The CDR3 region has the DNA TGTGCCAGCAGTCACGGGACAGCCTACGAGCAGTACTTC.

The chain employs TRBV11-3 and TRBJ2-3; the D gene is possibly TRBD2 (7 bases). Trimming left V 5 bases short and J 6 bases short, with 15 bases between. CDR3 length: 14 residues. The V gene's germline CDR1 is SGHNT and CDR2 YENEEA. CDR3 bases: TGTGCCAGCAGCACCGGGGGGCCGGGGGATACGCAGTATTTT. Translation: CASSTGGPGDTQYF.

This rearrangement joins TRBV3-1 (or the pseudogene TRBV3-2) to TRBJ2-1, with unresolved D. From germline, CDR1 is LGHDT and CDR2 YNNKEL (reference sequence). This CDR3 has 16 amino acids. V lost 1 base to trimming and J lost 0 bases, with 10 bases between them. Written as DNA, the CDR3 is TGTGCCAGCAGCCAAGTACAGCAGAGCTCCTACAATGAGCAGTTCTTC. It codes for CASSQVQQSSYNEQFF.

This clone was seen once. V and J are TRBV7-6 and TRBJ2-1; TRBD2 matches 7 bases. V lost 3 bases to trimming and J lost 4 bases; unmatched junction nucleotides: 6. The CDR3 has 15 residues. Germline CDR1 SGHVS, CDR2 FNYEAQ. The CDR3 region has the DNA TGTGCCAGCAGCTTTCGGCTAGCGGATTACAATGAGCAGTTCTTC. It encodes CASSFRLADYNEQFF.

This clone appeared a single time. This chain links TRBV18 with TRBJ2-1; possible D gene TRBD2, 5 bases. V was shortened by 1 base and J by 6 bases, with 10 bases between the two germline ends. CDR3 length equals 14 residues. Looked up from germline, CDR1 is KGHSH and CDR2 is LQKENI. The CDR3 DNA reads TGTGCCAGCTCACCACGGCTAGCCCTCAATGAGCAGTTCTTC. This codes for CASSPRLALNEQFF.

This clone was detected only once. This chain connects TRBV7-8 to TRBJ2-5; 12 positions match TRBD2. The junction had 4 bases not matched to a gene; V was cut back by 6 bases and J by 2 bases. This CDR3 has 15 residues. Germline V gene data show CDR1 as SGHVS and CDR2 as FQNEAQ. The CDR3 DNA reads as TGTGCCAGCAGACGACTAGCGGGGGTTCAAGAGACCCAGTACTTC. Its protein product is CASRRLAGVQETQYF. The complete variable domain, with remaining parts taken from reference TRBV7-8 and TRBJ2-5, reads GAGVSQSPRYKVAKRGQDVALRCDPISGHVSLFWYQQALGQGPEFLTYFQNEAQLDKSGLPSDRFFAERPEGSVSTLKIQRTQQEDSAVYLCASRRLAGVQETQYFGPGTRLLVL.